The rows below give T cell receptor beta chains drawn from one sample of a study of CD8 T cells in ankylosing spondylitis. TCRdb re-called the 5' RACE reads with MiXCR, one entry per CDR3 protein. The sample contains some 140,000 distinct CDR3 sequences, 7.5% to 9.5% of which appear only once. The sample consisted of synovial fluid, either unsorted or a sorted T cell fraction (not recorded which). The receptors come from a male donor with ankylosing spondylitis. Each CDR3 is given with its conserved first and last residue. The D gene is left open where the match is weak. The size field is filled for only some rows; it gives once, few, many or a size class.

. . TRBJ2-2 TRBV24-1 TGTGCCACCGGGAGGGGGACGGATTACACCGGGGAGCTGTTTTTT CATGRGTDYTGELFF
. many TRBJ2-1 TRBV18 TGTGCCAGCTCACCCCTACACAATGAGCAGTTCTTC CASSPLHNEQFF
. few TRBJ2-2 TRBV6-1 TGTGCCAGCAGTCCCGGACTACGCGCCGGGGAGCTGTTTTTT CASSPGLRAGELFF
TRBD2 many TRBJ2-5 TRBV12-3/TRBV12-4 TGTGCCAGCAGCGAAGTAGCGGGAGACCAAGAGACCCAGTACTTC CASSEVAGDQETQYF
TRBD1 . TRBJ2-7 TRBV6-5 TGTGCCAGCAGTCACAGGGGGCGGGAGCAGTACTTC CASSHRGREQYF
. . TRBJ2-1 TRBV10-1 TGCGCCAGCAGCCTAATACCCGAAGGTGAGCAGTTCTTC CASSLIPEGEQFF
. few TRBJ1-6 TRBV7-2 TGTGCCAGCAGCTTAGGCACCCATTCACCCCTCCACTTT CASSLGTHSPLHF
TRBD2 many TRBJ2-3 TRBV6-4 TGTGCCAGCAGTCTAAGCGGGGCGGGCGGTACGCAGTATTTT CASSLSGAGGTQYF
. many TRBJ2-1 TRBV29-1 TGCAGCGTCGGCCCCCGGGGGTACAATGAGCAGTTCTTC CSVGPRGYNEQFF
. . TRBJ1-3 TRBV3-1 TGTGCCAGCAGCCCCGACAGGAACCTCTCTGGAAACACCATATATTTT CASSPDRNLSGNTIYF
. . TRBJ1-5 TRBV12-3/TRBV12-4 TGTGCCAGCAGCCAAGAGGGGCCCCAGCATTTT CASSQEGPQHF
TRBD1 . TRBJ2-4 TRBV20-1 TGCAGTGCTGGGGGGACAGGGGGCAAAAACATTCAGTACTTC CSAGGTGGKNIQYF
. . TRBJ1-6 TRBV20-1 TGCAGTGCTCCGGAGTTCGGGGATTCACCCCTCCACTTT CSAPEFGDSPLHF
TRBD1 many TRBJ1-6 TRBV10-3 TGTGCCACTAGAGAACGACAGGGATCAATCAATTCACCCCTCCACTTT CATRERQGSINSPLHF
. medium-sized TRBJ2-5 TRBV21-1 TGTGCCAGCAGCAAAGTTGCCCACCTAGCGGGGGGGCGCCCCCAAGAGACCCAGTACTTC CASSKVAHLAGGRPQETQYF
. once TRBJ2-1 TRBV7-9 TGTGCCAGCACCTCAAAGCTTACACTTCCAAATGAGCAGTTCTTC CASTSKLTLPNEQFF
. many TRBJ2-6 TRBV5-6 TGTGCCAGCAGCCTGCCATCCGGGGCCAACGTCCTGACTTTC CASSLPSGANVLTF
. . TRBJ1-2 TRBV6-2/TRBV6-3 TGTGCCAGCAGAACTAGTGGTTCCGGCTATGGCTACACCTTC CASRTSGSGYGYTF
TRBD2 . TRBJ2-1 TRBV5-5 TGTGCCAGCAGCTTAGTTGGGGAGGGATGGTACAATGAGCAGTTCTTC CASSLVGEGWYNEQFF
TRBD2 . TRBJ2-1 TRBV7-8 TGTGCCAGCAGCCCAACTTTCGTGACTAGCGGGGGGGTTTACAATGAGCAGTTCTTC CASSPTFVTSGGVYNEQFF
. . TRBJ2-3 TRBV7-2 TGTGCCAGCAGCCTGCAGGGGGGGGGACTCACAGATACGCAGTATTTT CASSLQGGGLTDTQYF
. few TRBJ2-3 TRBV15 TGTGCCACCAGCAGAGAAGGGGGGGGCACAGATACGCAGTATTTT CATSREGGGTDTQYF
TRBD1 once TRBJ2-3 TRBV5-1 TGCGCCAGCAGCGTAGGGACAGACTACACCCGGGGTACGCAGTATTTT CASSVGTDYTRGTQYF
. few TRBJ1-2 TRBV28 TGTGCCAGCAGTTTGAGTTACGGAGATAACTATGGCTACACCTTC CASSLSYGDNYGYTF
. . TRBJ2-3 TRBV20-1 TGCAGTGCCGACCCGGGGGCGGGGGTAACAGATACGCAGTATTTT CSADPGAGVTDTQYF
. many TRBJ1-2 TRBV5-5 TGTGCCAGCAGATCTCGCGACGGACCCTATGGCTACACCTTC CASRSRDGPYGYTF
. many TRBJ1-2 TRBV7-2 TGTGCCAGCAGCCTCAATCTCTATGGCTACACCTTC CASSLNLYGYTF
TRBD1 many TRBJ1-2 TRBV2 TGTGCCAGCAGTGAGACAGGGGGTGTACCTGTTGGCTACACCTTC CASSETGGVPVGYTF
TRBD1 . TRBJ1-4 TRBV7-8 TGTGCCAGCAGCTTGGACAGGGGTGAAAAACTGTTTTTT CASSLDRGEKLFF
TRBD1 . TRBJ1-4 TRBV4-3 TGCGCCAGCACCCCGGGACAGTATAATGAAAAACTGTTTTTT CASTPGQYNEKLFF
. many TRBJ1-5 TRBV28 TGTGCCAGCAGTTTAAGGGTGGCTTCGACGGGTTATAGCAATCAGCCCCAGCATTTT CASSLRVASTGYSNQPQHF
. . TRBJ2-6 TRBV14 TGTGCCAGCAGCGCCAGACGGTACCGCCCCAGCTCTGGGGCCAACGTCCTGACTTTC CASSARRYRPSSGANVLTF
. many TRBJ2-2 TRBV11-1 TGTGCCAGCAGCCCTGATGGGGTCGGGGAGCTGTTTTTT CASSPDGVGELFF
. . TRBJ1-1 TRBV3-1 TGTGCCAGCAGCCAAGAACAGGGCAAAGCTTTCTTT CASSQEQGKAFF
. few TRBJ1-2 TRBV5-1 TGCGCCAGCAGCTTGGACCATAACTATGGCTACACCTTC CASSLDHNYGYTF
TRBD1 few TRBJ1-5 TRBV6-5 TGTGCCAGCAGTTACCAAGGACAGGGTCCGCCCCAGCATTTT CASSYQGQGPPQHF
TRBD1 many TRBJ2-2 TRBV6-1 TGTGCCAGCAGTGAGGGACAGACCCAAGCCGGGGAGCTGTTTTTT CASSEGQTQAGELFF
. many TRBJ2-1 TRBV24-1 TGTGCCACCAGTGATTTGAGGTTCGCCTCCTACAATGAGCAGTTCTTC CATSDLRFASYNEQFF
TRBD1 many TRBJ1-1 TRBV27 TGTGCCAGCAGACTCGGGACAGGGATAGACACTGAAGCTTTCTTT CASRLGTGIDTEAFF
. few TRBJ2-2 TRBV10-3 TGTGCCATCAGTGAGTCTCAGGGAAACAACGGGGAGCTGTTTTTT CAISESQGNNGELFF
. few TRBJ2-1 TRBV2 TGTGCCAGCAGCCCAGACTTATACAATGAGCAGTTCTTC CASSPDLYNEQFF
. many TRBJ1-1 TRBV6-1 TGTGCCAGCAGTGAGTTAGTAGGAATTACCGCGAACACTGAAGCTTTCTTT CASSELVGITANTEAFF
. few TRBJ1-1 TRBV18 TGTGCCAGCTCACCTGGACAGTGGAGTCCTGAAGCTTTCTTT CASSPGQWSPEAFF
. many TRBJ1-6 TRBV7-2 TGTGCCAGCACCCCCTGGGGCCAGCATAATTCACCCCTCCACTTT CASTPWGQHNSPLHF
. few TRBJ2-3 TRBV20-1 TGCAGTGCCCCTCCGGGCGGGGGCTATTTCACAGATACGCAGTATTTT CSAPPGGGYFTDTQYF
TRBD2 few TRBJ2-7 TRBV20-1 TGCAGTGCACCTCAAGGGAGGGGATTCCCCTACGAGCAGTACTTC CSAPQGRGFPYEQYF
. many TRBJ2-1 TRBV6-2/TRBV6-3 TGTGCCAGCAGTTACTTCAATGAGCAGTTCTTC CASSYFNEQFF
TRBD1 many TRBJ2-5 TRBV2 TGTGCCAGCCGCTTCGACAGGGAAGAGACCCAGTACTTC CASRFDREETQYF
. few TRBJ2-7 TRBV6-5 TGTGCCAGCAGTTACCCCGGACAGCCCGCCTACGAGCAGTACTTC CASSYPGQPAYEQYF
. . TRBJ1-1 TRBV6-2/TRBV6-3 TGTGCCAGCAGACCACACGGGTTTGTAATTACTGAAGCTTTCTTT CASRPHGFVITEAFF
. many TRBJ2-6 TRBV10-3 TGTGCCATCGGGATCTCTGGGGCCAACGTCCTGACTTTC CAIGISGANVLTF
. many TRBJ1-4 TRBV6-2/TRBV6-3 TGTGCCAGCAGTCACGGCGGTTCAACTAATGAAAAACTGTTTTTT CASSHGGSTNEKLFF
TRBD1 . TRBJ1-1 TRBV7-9 TGTGCCAGCAGCTTGGAGGGGGCGGTGGGTACTGAAGCTTTCTTT CASSLEGAVGTEAFF